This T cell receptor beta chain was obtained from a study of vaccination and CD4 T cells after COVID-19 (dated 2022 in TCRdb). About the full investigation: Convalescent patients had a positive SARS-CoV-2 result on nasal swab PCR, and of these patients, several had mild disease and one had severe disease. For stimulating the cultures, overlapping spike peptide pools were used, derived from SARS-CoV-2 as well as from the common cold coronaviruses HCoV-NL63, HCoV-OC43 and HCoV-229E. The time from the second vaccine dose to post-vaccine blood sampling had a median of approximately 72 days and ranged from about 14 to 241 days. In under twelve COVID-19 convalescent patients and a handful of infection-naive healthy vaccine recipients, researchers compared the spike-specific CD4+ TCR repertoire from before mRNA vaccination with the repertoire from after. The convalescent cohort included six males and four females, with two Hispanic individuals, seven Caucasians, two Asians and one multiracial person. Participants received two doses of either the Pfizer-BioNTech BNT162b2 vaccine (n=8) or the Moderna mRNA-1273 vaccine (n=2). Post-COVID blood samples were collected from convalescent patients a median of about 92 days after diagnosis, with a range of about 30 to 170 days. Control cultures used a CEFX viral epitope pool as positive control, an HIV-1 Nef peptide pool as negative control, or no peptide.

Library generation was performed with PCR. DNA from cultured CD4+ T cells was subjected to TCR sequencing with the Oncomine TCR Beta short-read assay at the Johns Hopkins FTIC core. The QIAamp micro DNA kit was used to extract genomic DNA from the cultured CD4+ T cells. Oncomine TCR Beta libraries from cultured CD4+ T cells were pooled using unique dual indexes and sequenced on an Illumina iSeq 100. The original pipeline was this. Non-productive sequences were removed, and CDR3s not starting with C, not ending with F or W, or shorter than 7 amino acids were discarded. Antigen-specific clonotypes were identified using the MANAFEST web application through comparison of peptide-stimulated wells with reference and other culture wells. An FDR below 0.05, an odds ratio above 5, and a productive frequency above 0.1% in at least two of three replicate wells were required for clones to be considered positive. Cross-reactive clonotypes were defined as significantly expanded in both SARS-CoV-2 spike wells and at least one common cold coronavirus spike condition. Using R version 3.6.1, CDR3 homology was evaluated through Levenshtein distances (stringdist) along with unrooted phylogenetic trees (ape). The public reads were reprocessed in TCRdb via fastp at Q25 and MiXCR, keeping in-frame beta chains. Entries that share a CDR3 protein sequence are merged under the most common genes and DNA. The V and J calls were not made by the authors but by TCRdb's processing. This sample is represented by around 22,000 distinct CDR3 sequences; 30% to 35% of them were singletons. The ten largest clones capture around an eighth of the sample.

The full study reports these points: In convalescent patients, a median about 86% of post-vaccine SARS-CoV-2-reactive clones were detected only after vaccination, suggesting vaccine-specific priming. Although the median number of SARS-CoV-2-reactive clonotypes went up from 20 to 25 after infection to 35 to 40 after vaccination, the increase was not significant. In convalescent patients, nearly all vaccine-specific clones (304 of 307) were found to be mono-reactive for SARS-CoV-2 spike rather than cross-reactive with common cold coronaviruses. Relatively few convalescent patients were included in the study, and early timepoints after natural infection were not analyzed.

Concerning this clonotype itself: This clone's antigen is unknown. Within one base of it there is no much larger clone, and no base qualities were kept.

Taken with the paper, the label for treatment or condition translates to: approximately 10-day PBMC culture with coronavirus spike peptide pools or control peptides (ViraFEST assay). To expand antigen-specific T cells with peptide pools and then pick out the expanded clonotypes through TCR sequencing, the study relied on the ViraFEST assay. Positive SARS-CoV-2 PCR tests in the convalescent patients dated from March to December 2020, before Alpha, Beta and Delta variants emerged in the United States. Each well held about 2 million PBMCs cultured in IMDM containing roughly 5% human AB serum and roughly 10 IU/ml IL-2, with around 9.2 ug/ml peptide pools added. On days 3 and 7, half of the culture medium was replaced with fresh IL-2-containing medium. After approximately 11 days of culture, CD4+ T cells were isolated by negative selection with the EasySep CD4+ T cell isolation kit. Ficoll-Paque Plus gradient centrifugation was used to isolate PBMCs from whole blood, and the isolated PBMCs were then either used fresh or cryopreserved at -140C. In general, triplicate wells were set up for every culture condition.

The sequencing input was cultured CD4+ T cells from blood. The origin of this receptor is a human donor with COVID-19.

The nucleotides read TGTGCCAGCAGTTACTTGGGGGGTCAGCCCCAGCATTTT. Translation gives CASSYLGGQPQHF. Recombination joined TRBV6-5 with TRBJ1-5, and perhaps TRBD1 as D gene, on 5 matching bases. Trimming at the junction amounts to 1 base on V and 6 bases on J, and the germline ends lie 7 bases apart. The CDR3 starts with the cysteine, ends with the phenylalanine, and has 13 residues. Solely the CDR3 DNA is kept, with 39 bases framed from the first base. Taken from the germline V gene, the CDR1 and CDR2 loops are MNHEY and SVGAGI.